Each of the 3 T cell receptor beta chains below was sequenced from the same sample in a study of STAT5B mutations in CD4+ large granular lymphocyte leukemia. The protocol was immunoSEQ multiplex PCR, while the TCRdb copy is restricted to in-frame clones and leaves out a portion. The table includes around 33,000 clones, 88% detected once. Input material: CD4+ T cells from blood buffy coats. Receptors originate from a human donor in good health.

The chain employs TRBV20-1 and TRBJ1-1; no clear D. The V end was cut by 7 bases, the J end by 1 base, with 7 bases between. This CDR3 is 11 amino acids long. Germline V gene data show CDR1 as DFQATT and CDR2 as SNEGSKA (reference sequence). The CDR3 protein is CSVRGNTEAFF. The DNA for the CDR3 is TGCAGTGTCCGGGGGAACACTGAAGCTTTCTTT.

The chain carries TRBV2 and TRBJ1-2; 7 nucleotides line up with TRBD1. The CDR3 contains 13 residues. Germline lookup yields CDR1 SNHLY and CDR2 FYNNEI. Germline trimming cut 5 bases from V and 8 bases from J; bases unmatched to any gene: 8. The CDR3 loop is CASSQTGAQGYTF. The CDR3 DNA reads as TGTGCCAGCAGTCAAACAGGGGCACAGGGCTACACCTTC. Drawing the rest from reference TRBV2 and TRBJ1-2, the complete variable domain is EPEVTQTPSHQVTQMGQEVILRCVPISNHLYFYWYRQILGQKVEFLVSFYNNEISEKSEIFDDQFSVERPDGSNFTLKIRSTKLEDSAMYFCASSQTGAQGYTFGSGTRLTVV.

V is TRBV11-3 and J is TRBJ1-4; 7 bases fit TRBD1. Looked up from germline, CDR1 is SGHNT and CDR2 is YENEEA. Germline trimming cut 2 bases from V and 8 bases from J; bases unmatched to any gene: 5. The CDR3 has 14 residues. CDR3: CASSLSAGGEKLFF. Written as DNA, the CDR3 is TGTGCCAGCAGCTTATCCGCAGGGGGGGAAAAACTGTTTTTT.